The rows below give T cell receptor beta chains drawn from one sample of a study of blood T cell repertoires in COVID-19. Data came from immunoSEQ multiplex PCR; TCRdb stores just in-frame clones and leaves some out. The table shows hundreds of thousands of clones, with less than 90% occurring only once. The sequenced sample was peripheral blood. The receptors stem from a woman aged 70 to 79 with COVID-19, enrolled during active disease. Both conserved end residues are part of each CDR3. Each record gives: J gene, D gene, clone size, V gene, CDR3 DNA, CDR3 protein. A D gene is named only where the DNA matches it firmly. Rows may omit the clone size; those that give it use once, few, many or a size class.

J gene: TRBJ1-3; D gene: -; clone size: -; V gene: TRBV6-5; CDR3 DNA: TGTGCCAGCCAACAGGAGACTGGAAACACCATATATTTT; CDR3 protein: CASQQETGNTIYF
J gene: TRBJ2-3; D gene: TRBD2; clone size: -; V gene: TRBV7-3; CDR3 DNA: TGTGCCAGCAGCTTACAACCGGGAGGAGGTCGAACAGATACGCAGTATTTT; CDR3 protein: CASSLQPGGGRTDTQYF
J gene: TRBJ2-7; D gene: TRBD1; clone size: -; V gene: TRBV30; CDR3 DNA: TGTGCCTGGAGGACATCCGGGACAGGGTCCTACGAGCAGTACTTC; CDR3 protein: CAWRTSGTGSYEQYF
J gene: TRBJ2-7; D gene: TRBD2; clone size: -; V gene: TRBV19; CDR3 DNA: TGTGCCAGTAGTGGCGGGGGACTCGAGAACGAGCAGTACTTC; CDR3 protein: CASSGGGLENEQYF
J gene: TRBJ1-2; D gene: TRBD1; clone size: few; V gene: TRBV7-2; CDR3 DNA: TGTGCCAGCAGCTTTATCTCCGGACAGGGAAATGGCTACACCTTC; CDR3 protein: CASSFISGQGNGYTF
J gene: TRBJ2-2; D gene: -; clone size: -; V gene: TRBV24-1; CDR3 DNA: TGTGCCACCAGTGACCCAGGGCCCGGATCTACCGGGGAGCTGTTTTTT; CDR3 protein: CATSDPGPGSTGELFF
J gene: TRBJ2-7; D gene: -; clone size: -; V gene: TRBV13; CDR3 DNA: TGTGCCAGCGAAAACAGGGGACTCAACTACGAGCAGTACTTC; CDR3 protein: CASENRGLNYEQYF
J gene: TRBJ2-1; D gene: -; clone size: -; V gene: TRBV9; CDR3 DNA: TGTGCCAGCAGCTCCCCTCCGTTCTTC; CDR3 protein: CASSSPPFF
J gene: TRBJ1-1; D gene: -; clone size: -; V gene: TRBV30; CDR3 DNA: TGTGCCTGGAGTGTAACGGGCTGGGGCAGAACTGAAGCTTTCTTT; CDR3 protein: CAWSVTGWGRTEAFF
J gene: TRBJ1-2; D gene: TRBD1; clone size: few; V gene: TRBV5-1; CDR3 DNA: TGCGCCAGCAGGGGGACAGGGAACACCTATGGCTACACCTTC; CDR3 protein: CASRGTGNTYGYTF
J gene: TRBJ1-5; D gene: -; clone size: few; V gene: TRBV28; CDR3 DNA: TGTGCCAGCAGTTCCTTCGACGGACGACTAAGCAATCAGCCCCAGCATTTT; CDR3 protein: CASSSFDGRLSNQPQHF
J gene: TRBJ1-1; D gene: TRBD1; clone size: -; V gene: TRBV30; CDR3 DNA: TGTGCCTGGAGTGTCCCATGGACAGGGAGGGGTACTGAAGCTTTCTTT; CDR3 protein: CAWSVPWTGRGTEAFF
J gene: TRBJ1-6; D gene: TRBD1; clone size: -; V gene: TRBV20-1; CDR3 DNA: TGCAGTGCTAGTGAACGGACAGGGGGTTTTTCACCCCTCCACTTT; CDR3 protein: CSASERTGGFSPLHF
J gene: TRBJ2-3; D gene: TRBD2; clone size: -; V gene: TRBV29-1; CDR3 DNA: TGCAGCGTCTGGACTAGCGGGGAAAATACGCAGTATTTT; CDR3 protein: CSVWTSGENTQYF
J gene: TRBJ2-5; D gene: -; clone size: -; V gene: TRBV9; CDR3 DNA: TGTGCCAGCAGCGTAGCCTCGGTCGTTGGTCAAGAGACCCAGTACTTC; CDR3 protein: CASSVASVVGQETQYF
J gene: TRBJ2-7; D gene: TRBD1; clone size: -; V gene: TRBV5-1; CDR3 DNA: TGCGCCAGCAGCCTGACTAAGGACAGGCCACACTACGAGCAGTACTTC; CDR3 protein: CASSLTKDRPHYEQYF
J gene: TRBJ2-3; D gene: TRBD2; clone size: -; V gene: TRBV11-2; CDR3 DNA: TGTGCCAGCAGCTTATTAGCGGGGGCCAGCACAGATACGCAGTATTTT; CDR3 protein: CASSLLAGASTDTQYF
J gene: TRBJ1-5; D gene: -; clone size: -; V gene: TRBV5-1; CDR3 DNA: TGCGCCAGCAGCTTGGCCGGGGGACGAGGGGAGCCCCAGCATTTT; CDR3 protein: CASSLAGGRGEPQHF
J gene: TRBJ1-2; D gene: TRBD1; clone size: -; V gene: TRBV27; CDR3 DNA: TGTGCCAGCAGTCGGACAGGGGGCGCGTATGGCTACACCTTC; CDR3 protein: CASSRTGGAYGYTF
J gene: TRBJ2-3; D gene: TRBD1; clone size: -; V gene: TRBV3-1/TRBV3-2; CDR3 DNA: TGTGCCAGCAGCCATCGACAGGGGTCTAGCACAGATACGCAGTATTTT; CDR3 protein: CASSHRQGSSTDTQYF
J gene: TRBJ2-7; D gene: -; clone size: -; V gene: TRBV18; CDR3 DNA: TGTGCCAGCTCACCGGCGGGGCAGGGCGAGCAGTACTTC; CDR3 protein: CASSPAGQGEQYF
J gene: TRBJ1-1; D gene: -; clone size: -; V gene: TRBV12-3/TRBV12-4; CDR3 DNA: TGTGCCAGCAGCCGGGGGGGGTACACTGAAGCTTTCTTT; CDR3 protein: CASSRGGYTEAFF
J gene: TRBJ2-2; D gene: -; clone size: -; V gene: TRBV19; CDR3 DNA: TGTGCCAGTACCCGCATAGACACCGGGGAGCTGTTTTTT; CDR3 protein: CASTRIDTGELFF
J gene: TRBJ2-6; D gene: -; clone size: -; V gene: TRBV19; CDR3 DNA: TGTGCCAGTACCTCCGAACCGGGTTTAGGGGCCAACGTCCTGACTTTC; CDR3 protein: CASTSEPGLGANVLTF